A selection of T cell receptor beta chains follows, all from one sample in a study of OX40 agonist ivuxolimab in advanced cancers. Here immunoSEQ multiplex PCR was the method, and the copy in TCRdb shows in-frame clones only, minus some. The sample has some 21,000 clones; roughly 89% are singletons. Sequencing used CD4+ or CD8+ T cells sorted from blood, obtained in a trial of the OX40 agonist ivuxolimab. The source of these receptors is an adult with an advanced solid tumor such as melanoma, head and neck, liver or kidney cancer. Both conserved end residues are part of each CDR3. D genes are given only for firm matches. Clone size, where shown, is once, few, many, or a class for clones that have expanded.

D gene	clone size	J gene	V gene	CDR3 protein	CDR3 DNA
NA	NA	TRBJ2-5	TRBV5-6	CASSLVGGETQYF	TGTGCCAGCAGCTTGGTTGGAGGAGAGACCCAGTACTTC
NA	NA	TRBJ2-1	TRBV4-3	CASSQDQGSSYNEQFF	TGCGCCAGCAGCCAAGACCAGGGGAGCTCCTACAATGAGCAGTTCTTC
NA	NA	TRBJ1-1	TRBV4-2	CASSQQTIQNTEAFF	TGTGCCAGCAGCCAACAGACAATTCAGAACACTGAAGCTTTCTTT
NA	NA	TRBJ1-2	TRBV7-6	CASSLAAGSFNYGYTF	TGTGCCAGCAGCTTAGCTGCGGGCAGCTTTAACTATGGCTACACCTTC
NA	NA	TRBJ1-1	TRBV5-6	CASSVGGTGKAFF	TGTGCCAGCAGCGTTGGGGGGACGGGGAAAGCTTTCTTT
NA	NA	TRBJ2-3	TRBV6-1	CASSEFGDWGIPSTDTQYF	TGTGCCAGCAGTGAATTTGGGGATTGGGGAATACCTAGCACAGATACGCAGTATTTT
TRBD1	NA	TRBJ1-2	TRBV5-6	CASNLLGDSYGYTF	TGTGCCAGCAACTTGTTAGGGGACAGCTATGGCTACACCTTC
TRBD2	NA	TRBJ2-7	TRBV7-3	CASSSQGGEQYF	TGTGCCAGCAGCTCGCAGGGAGGGGAGCAGTACTTC
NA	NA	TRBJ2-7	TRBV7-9	CASSSGGLWGEQYF	TGTGCCAGCAGCTCTGGAGGGTTGTGGGGCGAGCAGTACTTC
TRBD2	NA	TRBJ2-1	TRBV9	CASSVASGAINEQFF	TGTGCCAGCAGCGTAGCTAGCGGGGCCATCAATGAGCAGTTCTTC
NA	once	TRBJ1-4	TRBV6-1	CASSELEGRWDEKLFF	TGTGCCAGCAGTGAATTAGAGGGGCGCTGGGATGAAAAACTGTTTTTT
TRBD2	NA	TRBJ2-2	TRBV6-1	CASSELAGATGELFF	TGTGCCAGCAGCGAACTAGCGGGGGCTACCGGGGAGCTGTTTTTT
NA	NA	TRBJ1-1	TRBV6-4	CASPTSMSFGGNTEAFF	TGTGCCAGCCCGACCAGCATGAGTTTCGGAGGAAACACTGAAGCTTTCTTT
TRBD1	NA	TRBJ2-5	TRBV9	CASSALGQGGLYF	TGTGCCAGCAGCGCTTTAGGACAGGGCGGGTTGTACTTC
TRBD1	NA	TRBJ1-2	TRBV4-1	CASSQDVGAGGLSGGYTF	TGCGCCAGCAGCCAAGACGTCGGGGCAGGGGGCCTTTCGGGAGGCTACACCTTC
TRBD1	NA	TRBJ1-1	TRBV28	CASSLRTGSMHTEAFF	TGTGCCAGCAGCCTCCGGACAGGGAGTATGCACACTGAAGCTTTCTTT
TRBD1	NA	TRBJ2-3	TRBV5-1	CASSLALGQGVNTDTQYF	TGCGCCAGCAGCTTGGCCCTGGGACAGGGGGTGAACACAGATACGCAGTATTTT
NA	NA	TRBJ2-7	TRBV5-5	CASSLYDRGPSYEQYF	TGTGCCAGCAGCTTGTATGATCGGGGGCCTAGCTACGAGCAGTACTTC
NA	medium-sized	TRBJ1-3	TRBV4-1	CASSQFDQNTIYF	TGCGCCAGCAGCCAATTCGACCAAAACACCATATATTTT
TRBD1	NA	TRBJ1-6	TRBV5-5	CASSLGQAKFSYNSPLHF	TGTGCCAGCAGCCTGGGACAGGCTAAATTCTCCTATAATTCACCCCTCCACTTT
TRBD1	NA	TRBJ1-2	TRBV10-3	CAISESPGQKDYYGYTF	TGTGCCATCAGTGAGTCACCGGGACAGAAGGATTACTATGGCTACACCTTC
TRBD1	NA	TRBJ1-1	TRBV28	CASSLDTGGTEAFF	TGTGCCAGCAGTTTAGATACAGGGGGCACTGAAGCTTTCTTT
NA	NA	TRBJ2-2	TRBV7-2	CASSLARRSGNTGELFF	TGTGCCAGCAGCTTAGCGCGACGTTCCGGGAACACCGGGGAGCTGTTTTTT
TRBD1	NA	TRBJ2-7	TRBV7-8	CASSPYRTGGSYEQYF	TGTGCCAGCAGCCCCTATCGGACAGGGGGTTCCTACGAGCAGTACTTC
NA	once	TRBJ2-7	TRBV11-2	CASSATPYEQYF	TGTGCCAGCAGCGCTACCCCTTACGAGCAGTACTTC
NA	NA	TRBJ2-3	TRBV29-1	CSVERGAADTQYF	TGCAGCGTTGAACGGGGGGCCGCAGATACGCAGTATTTT
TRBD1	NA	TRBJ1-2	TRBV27	CAGSPGQGYGYTF	TGTGCCGGCAGCCCTGGACAGGGATATGGCTACACCTTC
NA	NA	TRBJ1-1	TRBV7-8	CASSLELWGATEAFF	TGTGCCAGCAGCCTCGAACTGTGGGGGGCCACTGAAGCTTTCTTT
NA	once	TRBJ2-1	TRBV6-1	CASSDFSSAPGNEQFF	TGTGCCAGCAGTGATTTCTCGTCAGCCCCCGGCAATGAGCAGTTCTTC
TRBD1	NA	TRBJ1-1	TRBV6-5	CASTLTGGNTEAFF	TGTGCCAGCACTTTGACAGGGGGAAACACTGAAGCTTTCTTT
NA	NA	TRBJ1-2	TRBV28	CASSMARWGYGYTF	TGTGCCAGCTCCATGGCACGGTGGGGCTATGGCTACACCTTC
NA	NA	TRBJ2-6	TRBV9	CASSVRPGLISGANVLTF	TGTGCCAGCAGCGTTCGTCCGGGCCTTATTTCTGGGGCCAACGTCCTGACTTTC
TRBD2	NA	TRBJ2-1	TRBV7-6	CASSPSGGYNEQFF	TGTGCCAGCAGCCCTAGCGGGGGTTACAATGAGCAGTTCTTC
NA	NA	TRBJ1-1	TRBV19	CASSIVNQGPMNTEAFF	TGTGCCAGTAGTATAGTAAACCAGGGCCCCATGAACACTGAAGCTTTCTTT
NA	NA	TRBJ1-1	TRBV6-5	CASIGGVEAFF	TGTGCCAGCATTGGGGGGGTTGAAGCTTTCTTT
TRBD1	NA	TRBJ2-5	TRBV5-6	CASSRNSLNRGLRETQYF	TGTGCCAGCAGCCGAAACAGCCTAAACAGGGGGCTCAGGGAGACCCAGTACTTC
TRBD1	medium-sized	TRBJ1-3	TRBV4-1	CASSPIDRGTGNTIYF	TGCGCCAGCAGCCCAATCGACAGGGGAACTGGAAACACCATATATTTT
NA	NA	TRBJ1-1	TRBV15	CATSRVGRGEAFF	TGTGCCACCAGCAGAGTTGGCAGGGGTGAAGCTTTCTTT
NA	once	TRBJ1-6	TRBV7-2	CASSYHTSGQLNSPLHF	TGTGCCAGCAGCTACCACACCTCGGGACAACTTAATTCACCCCTCCACTTT
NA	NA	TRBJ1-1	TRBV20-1	CSADYGVEAFF	TGCAGTGCCGATTACGGGGTTGAAGCTTTCTTT
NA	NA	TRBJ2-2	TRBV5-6	CASSLSRVLQVTGELFF	TGTGCCAGCAGCCTCTCCAGGGTTCTTCAGGTCACCGGGGAGCTGTTTTTT
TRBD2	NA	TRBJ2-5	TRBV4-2	CASSPGGGETQYF	TGTGCCAGCAGCCCCGGGGGGGGAGAGACCCAGTACTTC
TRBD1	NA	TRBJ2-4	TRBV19	CASSGGQGANIQYF	TGTGCCAGTAGTGGTGGACAGGGGGCAAACATTCAGTACTTC
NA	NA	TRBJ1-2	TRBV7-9	CASSPGGVGYTF	TGTGCCAGCAGCCCAGGCGGTGTGGGCTACACCTTC
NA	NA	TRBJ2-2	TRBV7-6	CASSLGGQPNTGELFF	TGTGCCAGCAGCTTAGGAGGACAGCCGAACACCGGGGAGCTGTTTTTT
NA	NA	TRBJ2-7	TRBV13	CASVESGGPREQYF	TGTGCCAGCGTCGAGAGTGGGGGGCCTCGGGAGCAGTACTTC
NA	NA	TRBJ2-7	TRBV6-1	CASSETRRLYEQYF	TGTGCCAGCAGTGAAACGAGACGGTTATACGAGCAGTACTTC
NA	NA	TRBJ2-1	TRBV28	CASSLWTDYNEQFF	TGTGCCAGCAGCCTCTGGACAGATTACAATGAGCAGTTCTTC
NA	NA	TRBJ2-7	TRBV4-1	CASSQISLVGGLSEQYF	TGCGCCAGCAGCCAAATTAGTCTAGTGGGGGGGCTGAGTGAGCAGTACTTC
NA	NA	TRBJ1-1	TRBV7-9	CASSFGGLNTEAFF	TGTGCCAGCAGCTTTGGCGGTTTGAACACTGAAGCTTTCTTT
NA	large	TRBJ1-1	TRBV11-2	CASSFGGTNTEAFF	TGTGCCAGCAGCTTCGGGGGCACGAACACTGAAGCTTTCTTT